Listed below are T cell receptor beta chains from one sample, sequenced in a study of early T cells in non-severe SARS-CoV-2 infection. From the 5' RACE reads, TCRdb called clonotypes with MiXCR, one entry per CDR3 protein. Of tens of thousands of distinct CDR3 sequences listed, around 6% are singletons. The sequenced material came from whole blood. Receptors originate from an adult who was a healthcare worker with PCR-confirmed SARS-CoV-2 infection or an uninfected control (not recorded which). The CDR3 runs from the conserved cysteine through the conserved F or W. A D gene is named only where the DNA matches it firmly. Only some rows state a clone size, as once, few, many or a class for expanded clones.

-,TRBV4-3,15,-,TRBJ2-1,TGCGCCAGCAGCCAAGGGAGGGGGGGACTGGATGAGCAGTTCTTC,CASSQGRGGLDEQFF
many,TRBV6-5,16,-,TRBJ2-3,TGTGCCAGCAGTTACTCGGGGGGCAAAGGGACAGATACGCAGTATTTT,CASSYSGGKGTDTQYF
many,TRBV13,15,-,TRBJ2-5,TGTGCCAGCAGCTTAGGCCAAGGCAGCCAAGAGACCCAGTACTTC,CASSLGQGSQETQYF
many,TRBV11-1,17,TRBD2,TRBJ2-1,TGTGCCAGCAGCCGAAACTTGAGCGGGGGGGGATACAATGAGCAGTTCTTC,CASSRNLSGGGYNEQFF
many,TRBV19,12,TRBD1,TRBJ2-5,TGTGCCACCCGGGACAGCCGGTGGACCCAGTACTTC,CATRDSRWTQYF
many,TRBV29-1,15,TRBD1,TRBJ1-2,TGCAGCGTTGACGGTGTGGGACAGGGGGAATCTGGCTACACCTTC,CSVDGVGQGESGYTF
many,TRBV6-6,16,-,TRBJ1-5,TGTGCCAGCAGTTACGAGGAGGCGAGGGGCAATCAGCCCCAGCATTTT,CASSYEEARGNQPQHF
-,TRBV7-8,14,-,TRBJ2-7,TGTGCCAGCAGCTTTCTGGGCAGGGCTTACGAGCAGTACTTC,CASSFLGRAYEQYF
many,TRBV6-2/TRBV6-3,11,-,TRBJ2-7,TGTGCCAGCACGGCGCTCGACGAGCAGTACTTC,CASTALDEQYF
many,TRBV27,15,-,TRBJ2-7,TGTGCCAGCAGCCCACAGTTTCTAAGCTCCTACGAGCAGTACTTC,CASSPQFLSSYEQYF
many,TRBV7-9,16,TRBD1,TRBJ1-2,TGTGCCAGCAGCATATTTGCCGGGACAGGGACCTATGGCTACACCTTC,CASSIFAGTGTYGYTF
many,TRBV3-1,16,TRBD2,TRBJ2-3,TGTGCCAGCAGCCAAGATCGACTAGCGGGAGCAGATACGCAGTATTTT,CASSQDRLAGADTQYF
many,TRBV29-1,14,-,TRBJ1-2,TGCAGCGTCCAAGGGGCTGATAGGCACTATGGCTACACCTTC,CSVQGADRHYGYTF
many,TRBV12-3/TRBV12-4,14,TRBD2,TRBJ2-5,TGTGCCAGCAGTCAACTAGCGGGCCAAGAGACCCAGTACTTC,CASSQLAGQETQYF
many,TRBV20-1,11,-,TRBJ2-5,TGCAGTGCTCAGCTTCAAGAGACCCAGTACTTC,CSAQLQETQYF
many,TRBV20-1,17,TRBD2,TRBJ2-1,TGCAGTGCTAGATCCCTCCTTGGGGAGGGCCCCGTCAATGAGCAGTTCTTC,CSARSLLGEGPVNEQFF
-,TRBV7-2,13,TRBD1,TRBJ1-1,TGTGCCAGCAGCTCTAGGGGGCAGTTTGAAGCTTTCTTT,CASSSRGQFEAFF
many,TRBV27,15,TRBD2,TRBJ2-1,TGTGCCAGCAGTTTAAGCAGCGGGGGGTACGGTGAGCAGTTCTTC,CASSLSSGGYGEQFF
many,TRBV6-2/TRBV6-3,16,TRBD1,TRBJ1-2,TGTGCCAGCACCCTACCCGGGACAGGGTGGACCTATGGCTACACCTTC,CASTLPGTGWTYGYTF
-,TRBV28,14,-,TRBJ2-3,TGTGCCAGCAGTCCCATTGGAGGGGCAGATACGCAGTATTTT,CASSPIGGADTQYF
many,TRBV5-1,17,-,TRBJ1-1,TGCGCCAGCAGCTTAGTCATCGCCTGGGACCTGAACACTGAAGCTTTCTTT,CASSLVIAWDLNTEAFF
many,TRBV7-2,15,TRBD1,TRBJ1-2,TGTGCCAGCAGCTTAGCGCCTGGGACAGGGGAGGGCTACACCTTC,CASSLAPGTGEGYTF
many,TRBV5-1,14,-,TRBJ2-1,TGCGCCAGCAGCTTGGGTTCCAACGCGGGGGAGCAGTTCTTC,CASSLGSNAGEQFF
many,TRBV7-2,15,-,TRBJ1-2,TGTGCCAGCAGCTCCCATAGCGGACAGAACTATGGCTACACCTTC,CASSSHSGQNYGYTF
many,TRBV19,15,-,TRBJ1-5,TGTGCCAGTAGTATTTCGAGTTGGAGCAATCAGCCCCAGCATTTT,CASSISSWSNQPQHF
many,TRBV11-2,18,TRBD1,TRBJ2-7,TGTGCCAGCAGCTTAGTAGTCTCTTCGACAGGGGGCTTTTACGAGCAGTACTTC,CASSLVVSSTGGFYEQYF
-,TRBV12-3/TRBV12-4,12,-,TRBJ1-1,TGTGCCAGCAGCCGCCTCCGCAATGAAGCTTTCTTT,CASSRLRNEAFF
many,TRBV12-3/TRBV12-4,17,TRBD2,TRBJ2-1,TGTGCCAGCAGTTTCCGGCGACTAGCGGGAGGTTCGGATGAGCAGTTCTTC,CASSFRRLAGGSDEQFF
many,TRBV2,14,TRBD1,TRBJ2-2,TGTGCCAGCAGAAGACAGGGGAACACCGGGGAGCTGTTTTTT,CASRRQGNTGELFF
many,TRBV19,17,TRBD1,TRBJ1-5,TGTGCCAGTAGTATATTCGGACAGGGGGCAGGCAATCAGCCCCAGCATTTT,CASSIFGQGAGNQPQHF
many,TRBV5-1,15,-,TRBJ2-5,TGCGCCAGCAGCTCACAGGGACTCATCCAAGAGACCCAGTACTTC,CASSSQGLIQETQYF
few,TRBV12-3/TRBV12-4,14,TRBD1,TRBJ2-1,TGTGCCAGCAGAGGGACAGGGGTAGGGAGGGGACAGTTCTTC,CASRGTGVGRGQFF
many,TRBV29-1,13,-,TRBJ1-2,TGCAGCGTTGCCCCTCGGGCAAACTATGGCTACACCTTC,CSVAPRANYGYTF
few,TRBV18,12,-,TRBJ1-1,TGTGCCAGCTCCCGAGTGAACACTGAAGCTTTCTTT,CASSRVNTEAFF
many,TRBV10-3,13,TRBD2,TRBJ2-2,TGTGCCTCCGGGGAGGGGAACACCGGGGAGCTGTTTTTT,CASGEGNTGELFF
many,TRBV12-3/TRBV12-4,15,TRBD1,TRBJ2-6,TGTGCCAGCAGACCTACAGGGGCTGGGGCCAACGTCCTGACTTTC,CASRPTGAGANVLTF
many,TRBV12-5,13,-,TRBJ1-5,TGTGCTAGTGGTTTAGACAGCTATCAGCCCCAGCATTTT,CASGLDSYQPQHF
many,TRBV12-3/TRBV12-4,15,-,TRBJ2-3,TGTGCCAGCAGCCCACGAGGGGTGAGCACAGATACGCAGTATTTT,CASSPRGVSTDTQYF
many,TRBV29-1,16,TRBD1,TRBJ1-3,TGCAGCGTTGAAGATCGAAAGGGACAGTCTGGAAACACCATATATTTT,CSVEDRKGQSGNTIYF
many,TRBV20-1,17,TRBD1,TRBJ2-4,TGCAGTGCTAACCGGGACAGGACGGGTAGGGCCAAAAACATTCAGTACTTC,CSANRDRTGRAKNIQYF
many,TRBV5-4,14,TRBD1,TRBJ1-1,TGTGCCAGCAGCTTGCCAGGGGGGGCCACTGAAGCTTTCTTT,CASSLPGGATEAFF
-,TRBV29-1,12,-,TRBJ2-7,TGCAGCGTTGGTAACACTAACTACGAGCAGTACTTC,CSVGNTNYEQYF
many,TRBV14,19,-,TRBJ1-6,TGTGCCAGCAGCCAAACGGGGTCTGCTGTGAGTGCCTATAATTCACCCCTCCACTTT,CASSQTGSAVSAYNSPLHF
-,TRBV5-8,14,-,TRBJ1-5,TGTGCCAGCAGCCTGCGGGACAACTATCAGCCCCAGCATTTT,CASSLRDNYQPQHF
-,TRBV12-3/TRBV12-4,13,-,TRBJ2-7,TGTGCCAGCCCGTCCTGGGCCACCTACGAGCAGTACTTC,CASPSWATYEQYF
few,TRBV12-3/TRBV12-4,16,TRBD1,TRBJ2-5,TGTGCCAGCAGCTTCGGGACAGGGGGCTTAGGAGAGACCCAGTACTTC,CASSFGTGGLGETQYF
few,TRBV12-3/TRBV12-4,15,-,TRBJ2-1,TGTGCCAGCAGTTTAGACGGTAGCTCCTACAATGAGCAGTTCTTC,CASSLDGSSYNEQFF
many,TRBV6-5,11,-,TRBJ2-1,TGTGCCAGCAGTTACCCATCCCCTCGGTTCTTC,CASSYPSPRFF
many,TRBV9,17,TRBD1,TRBJ1-4,TGTGCCAGCAGCCCTAGCCCAGGACAGGGACGGAGTGAAAAACTGTTTTTT,CASSPSPGQGRSEKLFF
many,TRBV7-2,12,-,TRBJ2-1,TGTGCCAGCAGCTTGGAGACTAGTAGGCAGTTCTTC,CASSLETSRQFF
many,TRBV7-9,15,TRBD2,TRBJ2-7,TGTGCCAGCAGCCTGATAGCGGGGGACAACTACGAGCAGTACTTC,CASSLIAGDNYEQYF
many,TRBV4-3,15,-,TRBJ2-7,TGCGCCAGCAGCCAAGATCTAGGGGACGGCTACGAGCAGTACTTC,CASSQDLGDGYEQYF
many,TRBV5-1,13,-,TRBJ1-2,TGCGCCAGCAGCTTGGGACAGAACTATGGCTACACCTTC,CASSLGQNYGYTF
many,TRBV7-9,15,TRBD1,TRBJ1-1,TGTGCCAGCAGCTTAAAAGTTGGGCAGGGGGCGAAAGCTTTCTTT,CASSLKVGQGAKAFF
many,TRBV29-1,13,-,TRBJ2-1,TGCAGCGTTGAGCTCCGCGGACGCAATGAGCAGTTCTTC,CSVELRGRNEQFF
few,TRBV9,14,-,TRBJ1-2,TGTGCCAGCAGCGTGGGAAATTGGGGAGCTGGCTACACCTTC,CASSVGNWGAGYTF
many,TRBV11-2,13,-,TRBJ2-3,TGTGCCAGCAGCCCAGGGTCCGGAGATACGCAGTATTTT,CASSPGSGDTQYF
-,TRBV3-1,14,-,TRBJ2-2,TGTGCCAGCAGCCAAATCCTGAACACCGGGGAGCTGTTTTTT,CASSQILNTGELFF